The 10 T cell receptor beta chains below come from one sample, sequenced in a study of cytomegalovirus exposure and HLA in healthy donors. A multiplex PCR was run with 60 Vbeta primers and 13 Jbeta primers. The table came from immunoSEQ multiplex PCR; TCRdb's copy has only in-frame clones and leaves some out. The ten top clones account for roughly 3.5%, within a sample of approximately 93,000 clones. The sample consisted of PBMCs. Every receptor here comes from a woman aged 25 to 39 in good health and CMV-seronegative.

The chain couples TRBV23-1 to TRBJ2-7; D ambiguous. TRBV23-1 is given ORF status, its function remaining uncertain. The CDR3 is 15 residues long. Trimming stripped 0 bases from V and 3 bases from J, with 12 bases between. This chain's CDR3 is CASSQSAAMDYEQYF. As DNA, the CDR3 is TGCGCCAGCAGTCAATCGGCGGCCATGGACTACGAGCAGTACTTC.

In nucleotides, the CDR3 is TGTGCCAGCAGTTTGCGAATAGAGAATTCGAAGCAGTTCTTC. It specifies CASSLRIENSKQFF. The chain has TRBV28 and TRBJ2-1; the D is unclear. V lost 3 bases and J lost 11, with 17 bases in between. Germline loops: CDR1 MDHEN, CDR2 SYDVKM. CDR3 length: 14 amino acids.

CDR3 sequence (DNA): TGTGCCAGCAGCCTGACTAGCGGGGGGGCCCTCAATGAGCAGTTCTTC. It translates to CASSLTSGGALNEQFF. The V and J genes are TRBV5-6 and TRBJ2-1; 14 bases map to TRBD2. Germline lookup yields CDR1 SGHDT and CDR2 YYEEEE. The CDR3 extends over 16 amino acids. Unmatched junction bases numbered 6, after V lost 4 bases and J lost 6 bases.

CDR3 bases: TGTGCCAGCAGCTTTAGCGGAAGGGGCTCCTACAATGAGCAGTTCTTC. This sequence encodes CASSFSGRGSYNEQFF. The chain recombines TRBV7-3 with TRBJ2-1; tentative D call: TRBD2 (6 bases). The V end was cut by 3 bases, the J end by 0 bases, with 12 bases between. Germline V lookup: CDR1 SGHTA, CDR2 FQGTGA. CDR3 length equals 16 residues.

The J gene is TRBJ2-2, the V gene TRBV4-1; perhaps TRBD1 as D (5 bases). The germline gives CDR1 MGHRA, CDR2 YSYEKL. V shed 4 bases and J shed 0 bases, with 15 bases lying between them. This CDR3 region has 17 residues. The CDR3 sequence: CASSPYRQHANTGELFF. In DNA form, the CDR3 reads TGCGCCAGCAGCCCATATAGACAGCACGCGAACACCGGGGAGCTGTTTTTT.

The CDR3 DNA is TGCGCCAGCAGTGAGTCACAACTAGCAGACACAGATACGCAGTATTTT. This sequence encodes CASSESQLADTDTQYF. This chain uses TRBV10-2 with TRBJ2-3; a possible D gene is TRBD2 (6 bases). Deletions cut 0 bases from V and 2 bases from J, with 12 bases between. Germline loops: CDR1 WSHSY, CDR2 SAAADI. The CDR3 loop spans 16 amino acids.

J is TRBJ1-5 and V is TRBV11-2; D unclear. Germline V gene sequence: CDR1 SGHAT, CDR2 FQNNGV. Trimming left V 1 base short and J 3 bases short, with 7 bases between. CDR3 size: 14 residues. CDR3 coding DNA: TGTGCCAGCAGCTTAGCGGGTTACAATCAGCCCCAGCATTTT. Amino acid sequence: CASSLAGYNQPQHF.

To note about this clone: The junction departs from the called germline gene at one end, perhaps through a read error. DNA of the CDR3: TGTGCCAGCTCAAGGACAGGGAATAGCGATCAGTCCCAGCATTTT. Translation: CASSRTGNSDQSQHF. The rearrangement uses TRBV18 and TRBJ1-5; 8 nucleotides align to TRBD1. The length of the CDR3 is 15 residues. Germline values: CDR1 KGHSH, CDR2 LQKENI.

V is TRBV7-9 and J is TRBJ2-1; 7 nucleotides agree with TRBD2. V lost 6 bases and J lost 1; bases outside the gene matches: 9. Germline V gives CDR1 SEHNR, CDR2 FQNEAQ (reference sequence). The CDR3 consists of 16 residues. CDR3 sequence (DNA): TGTGCCAGCAGTTCAACCGGGACTAAATCCTACAATGAGCAGTTCTTC. This gives the protein CASSSTGTKSYNEQFF.

This chain joins TRBV7-2 and TRBJ2-1, with TRBD1 as a possible D gene (6 bases). Trimming shortened V by 2 bases and J by 5 bases, and 10 bases separated the two germline ends. The CDR3 is made up of 14 amino acids. CDR1 and CDR2 from the germline V gene are SGHTA and FQGNSA. Here the CDR3 DNA reads TGTGCCAGCAGCTTATACAGGGTGGACAATGAGCAGTTCTTC. Protein: CASSLYRVDNEQFF.